The 9 T cell receptor beta chains presented below share a single source sample, sequenced in a study of neoadjuvant anti-PD-1 for oral cavity cancer. Using immunoSEQ multiplex PCR, the repertoire was profiled, and TCRdb retains in-frame clones only, with some absent. Of fewer than 7,000 clones listed, 70% to 80% are singletons. Sequenced here: PBMCs, sampled before nivolumab (anti-PD-1) treatment. The receptor set was obtained from a person aged 35-79 years with oral cavity squamous cell carcinoma.

The chain is built from TRBV9 and TRBJ1-3; 9 positions match TRBD1. Germline trimming cut 0 bases from V and 3 bases from J; bases unmatched to any gene: 10. Germline V gene lookup returns CDR1 SGDLS and CDR2 YYNGEE. CDR3 length: 18 amino acids. In nucleotides, the CDR3 is TGTGCCAGCAGCGTAGCGGGGGGGACAGGGTTCAGTGGAAACACCATATATTTT. Translating it yields CASSVAGGTGFSGNTIYF.

The rearrangement joins TRBV11-2 to TRBJ2-7; tentatively, D is TRBD1 (5 bases). Trimming left V 3 bases short and J 2 bases short, with 14 bases between. This CDR3 has 15 amino acids. Germline V CDR1 and CDR2: SGHAT, FQNNGV. CDR3 amino acids: CASSFSRDGTYEQYF. The CDR3 DNA follows: TGTGCCAGCAGCTTTAGCAGGGATGGAACCTACGAGCAGTACTTC.

This chain joins TRBV7-8 and TRBJ1-4; D is possibly TRBD1 (6 bases). V lost 2 bases and J 2 bases, leaving 12 bases between the germline ends. Germline V gene lookup returns CDR1 SGHVS and CDR2 FQNEAQ. The CDR3 is made up of 16 amino acids. This chain's CDR3 is CASSLQGWGTNEKLFF. CDR3 in DNA: TGTGCCAGCAGCTTACAGGGGTGGGGTACTAATGAAAAACTGTTTTTT.

The chain has TRBV18 and TRBJ1-2; 7 bases map to TRBD1. Germline assignment: CDR1 KGHSH and CDR2 LQKENI. The CDR3 runs to 15 residues. Trimming removed 1 base from V and 0 bases from J; junction bases left unmatched: 2. CDR3 nucleotide sequence: TGTGCCAGCTCACCACGGGACAGTACTAACTATGGCTACACCTTC. Amino acids: CASSPRDSTNYGYTF.

The rearrangement uses TRBV19 and TRBJ2-3, with 8 nucleotides matching TRBD2. CDR1 and CDR2 from the germline V gene are LNHDA and SQIVND (reference sequence). The junction had 15 bases not matched to a gene; V was cut back by 3 bases and J by 4 bases. The CDR3 is 18 residues long. CDR3 loop: CASSIRAYRGGPPDTQYF. The CDR3 nucleotides read TGTGCCAGTAGTATCCGAGCCTATCGGGGGGGCCCCCCAGATACGCAGTATTTT.

The chain combines TRBV19 with TRBJ2-3; 8 bases match TRBD2. J gave up 6 bases and V 3 bases, and 14 bases lay outside the gene matches. This CDR3 spans 17 amino acids. Germline V gene sequence: CDR1 LNHDA, CDR2 SQIVND (reference sequence). The CDR3 here is CASSMRSGGGPHDTQYF. The CDR3 DNA sequence: TGTGCCAGTAGTATGCGTTCTGGCGGGGGGCCACACGATACGCAGTATTTT.

The chain is built from TRBV7-2 and TRBJ1-2; 7 nucleotides align to TRBD1. The CDR3 spans 13 residues. CDR1 SGHTA and CDR2 FQGNSA come from the germline V gene. V shed 4 bases, J shed 8 bases, and the junction held 7 bases outside the gene matches. The CDR3 region has the DNA TGTGCCAGCAGCTCTGACAGGGCTGGGGGCTACACCTTC. Translation: CASSSDRAGGYTF.

V gene TRBV30 combines with J gene TRBJ2-2; D may be TRBD1 or TRBD2 (5 bases each). The CDR3 has 14 residues. The V and J ends lost 8 bases and 0 bases respectively, with 13 bases between them. CDR1 is GTSNPN and CDR2 is SVGIG in the germline V gene (reference sequence). The CDR3 DNA reads as TGTGCCCGCTTACGGGGCGCGAACACCGGGGAGCTGTTTTTT. The encoded protein is CARLRGANTGELFF. Supplemented by reference TRBV30 and TRBJ2-2, the full variable domain reads SQTIHQWPATLVQPVGSPLSLECTVEGTSNPNLYWYRQAAGRGLQLLFYSVGIGQISSEVPQNLSASRPQDRQFILSSKKLLLSDSGFYLCARLRGANTGELFFGEGSRLTVL.

The chain couples TRBV7-6 to TRBJ2-1, with 9 bases aligning to TRBD1. The CDR3 contains 14 residues. V dropped 1 base and J dropped 9; count of bases not matched to a gene: 4. Germline-derived CDR1 and CDR2 are SGHVS and FNYEAQ. CDR3 residues: CASSLGGTGFEQFF. The CDR3 DNA reads as TGTGCCAGCAGCTTAGGGGGGACAGGGTTTGAGCAGTTCTTC.